This TCR beta chain stems from a study of cytomegalovirus exposure and HLA in healthy donors (TCRdb year 2017). Background on the whole study: An earlier analysis of more than 550 of the donors reported over 250 Gb of sequence data and about 120 million unique TCR beta sequences obtained from around 190 million T cells. The study used immunosequencing to profile the T cell repertoires of about 670 subjects and linked those repertoires to cytomegalovirus serostatus. The number of donors typed differed by locus, with 629-630 for A, B, C, DRB1 and DQB1, approximately 500 for DQA1, 606 for DPA1, and 450 to 480 for DPB1. In a later analysis, previously published TCR beta repertoires from some 640 donors were re-analyzed and high-resolution HLA genotyping was added so that TCR occurrence patterns could be studied. In a later genetic analysis, genome-wide SNP genotypes for about 55% of the roughly 700 donors were used, and that subset was treated as a discovery cohort. Rather than drawing on any new phenotypic data, the later analysis identified candidate immune exposures from TCR beta sequences and the way those sequences occurred across donors. Of the 398 genotyped donors, approximately 80% were placed in the genetic ancestry cluster associated with self-reported Caucasian donors. In addition to the first cohort of 666 subjects, a separate validation cohort of 130 or so different subjects was used. Four or five DR-DQ haplotypes were handled as single units for association and clustering because linkage in the cohort was strong. The study aimed to test whether cataloging public T cell receptors could reveal signatures of past pathogen exposure. Across some 400 genotyped donors of the cohort, an average of approximately 240,000 unique TCR beta nucleotide sequences per donor were sequenced, and 15% to 20% of those sequences were non-productive. An early release that covered about 640 HLA-typed donors contained approximately 290 gigabases of sequencing data and around 80 million unique TCR sequences. Donor age, sex, ethnicity and CMV serostatus were compiled alongside the repertoire data. All discovery cohort repertoires had been generated on a single sequencing platform. The study combined high-throughput TCR immunosequencing, statistical association of individual TCRs with disease status, and machine learning to predict cytomegalovirus infection status. An earlier analysis of several hundred of the donors applied high-throughput TCR beta sequencing to assess whether each TCR beta V gene segment acted as functional or pseudogenic. Both class I and class II loci were covered by HLA typing, at four-digit resolution.

The CDR3 runs 14 amino acids, cysteine and phenylalanine included. The DNA shown is the 42-base CDR3, in frame from base 1. Trimming removed 1 base from V and 3 bases from J, leaving 9 bases between the germline ends. As encoded in the germline V gene, CDR1 is SGHVS while CDR2 is FQNEAQ. With respect to this clone: Its antigen remains unidentified. No qualities accompany the bases; no much larger clone lies one base away.

Library generation was performed with the immunoSEQ multiplex PCR assay. For the multiplex PCR, a mixture combining 60 forward primers for TCR Vbeta segments and 13 reverse primers for TCR Jbeta segments was used. Amplification of the CDR3 region of rearranged TCR beta genes was performed with a multiplex PCR assay on genomic DNA. On the Illumina HiSeq System, the amplified TCR beta libraries were sequenced as 87-base-pair reads. The original methods were these. In a later analysis, some 80 million unique TCR beta chains were counted across the roughly 610 repertoires, and approximately 11 million of these chains were shared by at least two donors. A nearest-neighbor algorithm error-corrected the raw reads and collapsed the reads into unique sequences, merging closely related sequences to remove PCR and sequencing errors. To assign V, D and J gene segments, CDR3 sequences were aligned to IMGT reference sequences. Each retained sequence needed at least a six-nucleotide match to both a V gene segment and a J gene segment. A rearrangement counted as productive if the CDR3 had no stop codons and remained in frame with V and J, and every other rearrangement counted as non-productive. CDR3 was defined by IMGT convention, running from the second conserved V-encoded cysteine to the conserved J-encoded phenylalanine. The earlier analysis of a few hundred of the donors excluded sequences that lacked an unambiguous match to a single V gene segment. In an earlier analysis of roughly 500 of the donors, V segments were called functional above 56.7% productive rearrangements and were called segregating when the between-donor standard deviation exceeded 5%. To diagnose cytomegalovirus status from the catalog of TCR beta chain sequences, a statistical classification framework was built. In a later analysis, V and J genes were assigned by comparing TCR nucleotide sequences against IMGT/GENE-DB human TR gene sequences. In a later analysis, CDR3 sequences and most-parsimonious VDJ recombination scenarios were assigned using the TCRdist pipeline. In a later analysis, every TCR beta chain was defined by the combination of its CDR3 amino acid sequence and its V-gene family, and reads without a unique V-gene family were dropped. As a way to deal with suspected cross-contamination and a sequencing artifact, a later analysis dropped 450 to 600 nucleotide sequences that were highly shared and had low generation probability. For each public chain, a later analysis derived a clonal expansion index from normalized ranks of inferred template counts within each repertoire. A later analysis computed generation probabilities with a VDJ recombination model fitted to out-of-frame rearrangements, and checked the results against IGoR. A later analysis scored TCR-TCR, TCR-HLA and TCR-CMV co-occurrence with hypergeometric tests, applying a repertoire-size bias correction to TCR pairs. A later analysis estimated false discovery rates by permuting HLA or CMV assignments 20 times. A later analysis grouped co-occurring TCRs with DBSCAN, adding TCRdist sequence similarity when clustering within HLA-allele-positive subsets. Repertoires with fewer than 30,000 or more than 120,000 public chains, plus five repertoires with anomalous nucleotide sharing, were excluded from co-occurrence clustering. In its TCRdb copy, this immuneACCESS table keeps in-frame sequences only and misses some clones. Where compared with another copy, unresolved V genes explain less than half of these, and the others have no known cause. D and trimming were read from the DNA, whereas the V and J calls and clone size are those reported in that table. The sample contains some 180,000 clones, roughly 87% of them found a single time. The top ten clones comprise around 0.99% of the sample.

The cohort comprised hundreds of healthy bone marrow donors. At the time of sampling, every cohort member was nominally healthy, though immune exposures that went unrecorded were likely present. The donor tested CMV seronegative and was one of the 352 seronegative cohort members. A peripheral blood sample was collected from each donor, and TCR beta sequencing was performed on peripheral blood mononuclear cells. The Qiagen DNeasy Blood Extraction Kit was used to extract genomic DNA from the blood cell samples. Points the paper makes about the study in general: The classifier was reported to diagnose cytomegalovirus status with high specificity and sensitivity in both the original cohort and the validation cohort. Roughly 15 rarely observed V segments, including chromosome 9 orphons, were excluded from the earlier analysis of approximately 500 of the donors because counts were too low. In a later analysis, the rate of TCR association differed among HLA loci, with DRB1 alleles having the most associated TCRs and HLA-C alleles having the fewest. A later analysis reported that several top co-occurrence clusters appeared linked to parvovirus B19, influenza, CMV and Epstein-Barr virus. It was suggested by the authors that the approach could potentially be generalized to other disease states and immunological phenotypes. Compared with equally common non-associated chains, HLA-associated TCR beta chains in a later analysis were more clonally expanded and had lower generation probabilities. In vitro tests confirmed that a few of the cytomegalovirus-associated TCR beta chains recognize cytomegalovirus antigens. A later genetic analysis associated a missense DCLRE1C variant with V-gene and J-gene trimming of TCR beta chains, and an independent cohort replicated the association. Correlated functional status among segregating V segments might be attributable to linkage disequilibrium, but an unknown experimental factor could not be ruled out. Because HLA typing was missing for some donors at each locus, association tests included only the typed subset. A further reported finding was that TCR beta sequences accurately predicted the HLA-A and HLA-B alleles for most subjects in the first cohort. When HLA alleles, especially DR and DQ, strongly co-occurred, attributing TCR associations to individual alleles was difficult. In a later analysis, most CMV-associated TCR beta chains were found to appear HLA-restricted, with HLA associations seemingly driven largely by CMV exposure. According to a later genetic analysis, donors in an Asian-associated ancestry cluster had fewer N-insertions in productive TCRs than the roughly 670-donor mean. Only TCR beta chains were sequenced in this cohort, and the absence of alpha or paired-chain data limited detectable features. The presence/absence analyses assumed that sequencing depth was roughly uniform across donors, and that assumption may not be true. In an earlier analysis of 587 of the donors, most TCR beta V segments were observed in productive rearrangements about 87% or about 30% of the time, broadly matching IMGT annotations. The sequencing pipeline was judged likely to have produced a cluster of highly shared sequence variants as a technical artifact. In a later analysis, 15,000 to 20,000 TCR beta sequences were associated with specific HLA alleles at a false discovery rate of 0.05. Some IMGT-functional V segments, including TRBV6-2 and TRBV6-3, could not be told apart with the 87-base-pair reads, so those segments were excluded. The study listed 150 to 200 TCR beta chains as associated with cytomegalovirus. While some public TCRs were present in many individuals, most TCR sequences turned up only very rarely across donors. The only immune exposure information available for the cohort was CMV serostatus.

This receptor chain uses TRBV7-8 and TRBJ2-5; confidence is insufficient to name the D gene. Sequenced sample: PBMCs. This TCR derives from a boy aged 2-15 years in good health and CMV-seronegative. CDR3 reads: CASSLGRRKETQYF. The DNA sequence is TGTGCCAGCAGCTTAGGGCGGCGGAAAGAGACCCAGTACTTC.